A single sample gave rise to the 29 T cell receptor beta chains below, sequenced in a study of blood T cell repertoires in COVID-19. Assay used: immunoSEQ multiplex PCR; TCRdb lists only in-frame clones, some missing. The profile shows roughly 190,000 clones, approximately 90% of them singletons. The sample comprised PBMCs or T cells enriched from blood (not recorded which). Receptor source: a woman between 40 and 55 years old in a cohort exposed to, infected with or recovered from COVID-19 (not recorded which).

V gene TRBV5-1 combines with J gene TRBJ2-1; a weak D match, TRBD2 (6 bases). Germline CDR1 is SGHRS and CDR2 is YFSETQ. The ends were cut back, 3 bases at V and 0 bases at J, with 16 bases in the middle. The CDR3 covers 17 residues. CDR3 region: CASSSSSDLISYNEQFF. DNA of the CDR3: TGCGCCAGCAGCTCTTCTAGCGATTTAATCTCCTACAATGAGCAGTTCTTC.

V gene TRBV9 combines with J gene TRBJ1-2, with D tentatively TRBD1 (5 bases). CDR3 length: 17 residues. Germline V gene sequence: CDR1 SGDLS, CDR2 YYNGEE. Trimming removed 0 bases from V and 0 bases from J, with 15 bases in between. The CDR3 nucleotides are TGTGCCAGCAGCGTAGGGAGACAGTCGATTACTAACTATGGCTACACCTTC. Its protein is CASSVGRQSITNYGYTF.

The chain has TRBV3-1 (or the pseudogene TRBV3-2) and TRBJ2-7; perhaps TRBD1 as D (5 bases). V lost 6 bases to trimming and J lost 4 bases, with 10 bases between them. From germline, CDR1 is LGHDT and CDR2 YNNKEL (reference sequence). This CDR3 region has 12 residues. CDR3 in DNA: TGTGCCAGCAGGGGGCCGGGTTACGAGCAGTACTTC. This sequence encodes CASRGPGYEQYF.

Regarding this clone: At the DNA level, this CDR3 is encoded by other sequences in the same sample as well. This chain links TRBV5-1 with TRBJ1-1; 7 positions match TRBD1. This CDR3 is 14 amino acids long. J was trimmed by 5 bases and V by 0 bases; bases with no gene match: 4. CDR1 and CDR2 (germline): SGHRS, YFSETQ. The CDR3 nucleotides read TGCGCCAGCAGCTTGGGACAGGGTAGGACTGAAGCTTTCTTT. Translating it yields CASSLGQGRTEAFF.

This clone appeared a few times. CDR3 nucleotides: TGCGCCAGCGCCCTAGGAGGGTCAGGTGAAAAACTGTTTTTT. This gives the protein CASALGGSGEKLFF. The chain couples TRBV5-1 to TRBJ1-4, with unresolved D. The CDR3 totals 14 residues. The V gene lost 7 bases and the J gene lost 7 bases, with 17 bases spanning the gap. In germline, CDR1 is SGHRS, CDR2 YFSETQ.

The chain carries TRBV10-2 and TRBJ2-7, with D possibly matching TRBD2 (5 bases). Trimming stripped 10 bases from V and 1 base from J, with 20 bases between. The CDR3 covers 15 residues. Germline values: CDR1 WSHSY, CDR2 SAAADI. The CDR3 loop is CATAFSHGLSYEQYF. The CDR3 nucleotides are TGCGCCACTGCCTTTTCGCACGGACTGTCCTACGAGCAGTACTTC.

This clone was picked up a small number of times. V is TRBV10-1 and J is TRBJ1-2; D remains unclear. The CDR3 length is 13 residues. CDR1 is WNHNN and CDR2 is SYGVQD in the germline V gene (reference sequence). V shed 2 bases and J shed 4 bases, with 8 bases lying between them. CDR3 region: CASSEGRPYGYTF. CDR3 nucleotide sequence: TGCGCCAGCAGTGAGGGCAGGCCCTATGGCTACACCTTC.

The CDR3: CASSLGREVTEAFF. CDR3 coding DNA: TGTGCCAGCAGCTTAGGTAGGGAGGTCACTGAAGCTTTCTTT. The chain has TRBV11-2 and TRBJ1-1; no firm D call. Per germline, CDR1 SGHAT and CDR2 FQNNGV. The CDR3 covers 14 residues. V lost 1 base and J lost 4, with 10 bases in between.

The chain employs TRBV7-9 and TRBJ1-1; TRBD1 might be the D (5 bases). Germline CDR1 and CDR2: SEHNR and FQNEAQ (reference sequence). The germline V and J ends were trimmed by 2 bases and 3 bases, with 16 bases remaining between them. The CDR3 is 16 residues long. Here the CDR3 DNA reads TGTGCCAGCAGCTTACGCCGCAGGGATAAGGACACTGAAGCTTTCTTT. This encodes CASSLRRRDKDTEAFF.

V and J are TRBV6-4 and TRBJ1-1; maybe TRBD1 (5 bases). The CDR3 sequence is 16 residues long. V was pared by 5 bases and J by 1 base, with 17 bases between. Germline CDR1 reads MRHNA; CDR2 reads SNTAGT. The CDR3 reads CASSLWGGKSNTEAFF. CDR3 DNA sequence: TGTGCCAGCAGTTTATGGGGGGGAAAGTCGAACACTGAAGCTTTCTTT.

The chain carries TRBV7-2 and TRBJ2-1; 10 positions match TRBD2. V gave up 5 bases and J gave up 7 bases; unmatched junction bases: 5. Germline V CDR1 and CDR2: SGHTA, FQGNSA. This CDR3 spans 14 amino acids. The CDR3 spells CASSPSGSHNEQFF. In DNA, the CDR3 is TGTGCCAGCAGCCCTAGCGGGAGTCATAATGAGCAGTTCTTC.

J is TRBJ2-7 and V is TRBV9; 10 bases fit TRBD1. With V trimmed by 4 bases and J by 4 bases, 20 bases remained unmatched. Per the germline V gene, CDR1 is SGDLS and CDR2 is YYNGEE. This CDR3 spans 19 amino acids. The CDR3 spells CASSPGTGDISWYSYEQYF. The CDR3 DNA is TGTGCCAGCAGCCCAGGGACAGGGGATATTTCCTGGTATTCATACGAGCAGTACTTC.

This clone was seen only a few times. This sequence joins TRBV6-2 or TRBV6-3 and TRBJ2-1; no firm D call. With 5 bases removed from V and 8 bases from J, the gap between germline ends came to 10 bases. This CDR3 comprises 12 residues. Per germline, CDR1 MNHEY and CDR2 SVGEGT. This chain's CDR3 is CASSPLVDEQFF. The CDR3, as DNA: TGTGCCAGCAGTCCCCTCGTCGATGAGCAGTTCTTC.

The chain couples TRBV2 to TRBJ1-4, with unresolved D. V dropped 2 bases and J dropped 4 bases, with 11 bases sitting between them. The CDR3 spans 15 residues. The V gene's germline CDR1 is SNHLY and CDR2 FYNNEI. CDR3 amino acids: CASSESNTYNEKLFF. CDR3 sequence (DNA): TGTGCCAGCAGTGAATCCAACACGTATAATGAAAAACTGTTTTTT.

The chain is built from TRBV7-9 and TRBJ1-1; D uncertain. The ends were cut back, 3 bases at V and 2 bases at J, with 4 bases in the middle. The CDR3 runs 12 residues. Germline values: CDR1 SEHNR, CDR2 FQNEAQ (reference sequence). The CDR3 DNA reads TGTGCCAGCAGCTTTAAAAACACTGAAGCTTTCTTT. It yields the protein CASSFKNTEAFF.

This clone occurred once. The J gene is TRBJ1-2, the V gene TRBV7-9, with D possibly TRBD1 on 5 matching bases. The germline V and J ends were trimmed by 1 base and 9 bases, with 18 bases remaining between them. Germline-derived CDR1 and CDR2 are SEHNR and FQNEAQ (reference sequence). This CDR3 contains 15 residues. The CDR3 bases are TGTGCCAGCAGCTTAGATGGGTTGGGGCCTACGAGCTACACCTTC. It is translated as CASSLDGLGPTSYTF.

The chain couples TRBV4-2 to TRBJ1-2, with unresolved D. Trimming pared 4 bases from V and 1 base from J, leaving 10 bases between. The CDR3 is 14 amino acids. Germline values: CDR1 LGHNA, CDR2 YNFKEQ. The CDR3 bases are TGTGCCAGCAGCCCCCGGAGGGATAACTATGGCTACACCTTC. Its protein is CASSPRRDNYGYTF.

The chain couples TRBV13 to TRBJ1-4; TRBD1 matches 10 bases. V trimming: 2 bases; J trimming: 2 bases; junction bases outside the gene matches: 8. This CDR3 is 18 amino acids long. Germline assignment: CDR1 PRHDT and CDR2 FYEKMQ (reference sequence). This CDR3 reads CASSLRQGAVFTNEKLFF. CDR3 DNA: TGTGCCAGCAGCTTAAGACAGGGGGCTGTTTTCACTAATGAAAAACTGTTTTTT. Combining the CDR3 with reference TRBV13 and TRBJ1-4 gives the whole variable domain AAGVIQSPRHLIKEKRETATLKCYPIPRHDTVYWYQQGPGQDPQFLISFYEKMQSDKGSIPDRFSAQQFSDYHSELNMSSLELGDSALYFCASSLRQGAVFTNEKLFFGSGTQLSVL.

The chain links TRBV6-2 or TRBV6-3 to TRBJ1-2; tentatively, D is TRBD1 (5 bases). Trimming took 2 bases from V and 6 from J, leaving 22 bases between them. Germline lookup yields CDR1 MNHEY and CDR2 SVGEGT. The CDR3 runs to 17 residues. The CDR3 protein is CASSYIIWGVEKDGYTF. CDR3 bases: TGTGCCAGCAGTTACATTATTTGGGGGGTCGAGAAGGATGGCTACACCTTC.

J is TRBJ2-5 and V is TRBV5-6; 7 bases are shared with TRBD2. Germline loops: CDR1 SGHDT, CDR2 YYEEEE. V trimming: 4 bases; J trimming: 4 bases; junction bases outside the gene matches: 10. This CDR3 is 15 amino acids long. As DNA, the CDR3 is TGTGCCAGCAGCCCCCCCCAGCGGGAAATAGAGACCCAGTACTTC. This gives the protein CASSPPQREIETQYF.

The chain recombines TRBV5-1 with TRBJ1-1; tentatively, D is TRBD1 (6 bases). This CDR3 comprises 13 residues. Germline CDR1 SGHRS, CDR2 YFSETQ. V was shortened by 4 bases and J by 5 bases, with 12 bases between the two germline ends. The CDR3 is CASSPGQGTEAFF. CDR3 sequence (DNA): TGCGCCAGCAGCCCCGGGCAGGGGACTGAAGCTTTCTTT.

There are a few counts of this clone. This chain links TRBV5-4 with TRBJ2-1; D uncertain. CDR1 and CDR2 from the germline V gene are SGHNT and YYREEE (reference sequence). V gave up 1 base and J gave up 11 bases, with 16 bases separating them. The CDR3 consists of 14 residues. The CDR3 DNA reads TGTGCCAGCAGCTTGTTGGAGCGACCTCGGAAGCAGTTCTTC. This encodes CASSLLERPRKQFF.

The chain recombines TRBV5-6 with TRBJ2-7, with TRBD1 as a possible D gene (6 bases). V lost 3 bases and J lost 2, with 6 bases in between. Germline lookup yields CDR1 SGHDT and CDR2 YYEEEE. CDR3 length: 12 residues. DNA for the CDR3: TGTGCCAGCAGCTGGACAGCCTACGAGCAGTACTTC. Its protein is CASSWTAYEQYF.

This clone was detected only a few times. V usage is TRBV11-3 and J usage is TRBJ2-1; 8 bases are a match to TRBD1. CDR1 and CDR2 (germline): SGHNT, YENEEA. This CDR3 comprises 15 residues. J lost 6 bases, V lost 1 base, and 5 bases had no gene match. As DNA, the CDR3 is TGTGCCAGCAGCTTAGGCTGGACAGGGCGCAATGAGCAGTTCTTC. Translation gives CASSLGWTGRNEQFF. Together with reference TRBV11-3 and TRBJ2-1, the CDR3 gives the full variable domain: EAGVVQSPRYKIIEKKQPVAFWCNPISGHNTLYWYLQNLGQGPELLIRYENEEAVDDSQLPKDRFSAERLKGVDSTLKIQPAELGDSAVYLCASSLGWTGRNEQFFGPGTRLTVL.

CDR3 sequence reads: CATSDSQASGISYEQYF. CDR3 bases: TGTGCCACCAGTGATTCTCAAGCTAGCGGGATCTCCTACGAGCAGTACTTC. This chain connects TRBV24-1 to TRBJ2-7, with 9 bases that match TRBD2. Trimming removed 2 bases from V and 0 bases from J; junction bases left unmatched: 7. Germline V gene sequence: CDR1 KGHDR, CDR2 SFDVKD. The CDR3 runs 17 residues.

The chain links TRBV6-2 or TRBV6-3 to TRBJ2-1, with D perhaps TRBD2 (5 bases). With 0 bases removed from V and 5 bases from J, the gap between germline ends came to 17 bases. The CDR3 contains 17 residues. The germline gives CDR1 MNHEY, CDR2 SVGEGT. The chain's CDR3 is CASSYSARDYTNNEQFF. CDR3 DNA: TGTGCCAGCAGTTACTCAGCCCGGGATTATACCAACAATGAGCAGTTCTTC.

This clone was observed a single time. The CDR3 spells CASSYAGTGYEQYF. The CDR3 DNA reads as TGTGCCAGCAGTTACGCCGGGACAGGGTACGAGCAGTACTTC. The chain is built from TRBV6-2 or TRBV6-3 and TRBJ2-7; 9 nucleotides align to TRBD1. Germline CDR1 is MNHEY and CDR2 is SVGEGT. The junction had 3 bases not matched to a gene; V was cut back by 2 bases and J by 4 bases. This CDR3 comprises 14 residues.

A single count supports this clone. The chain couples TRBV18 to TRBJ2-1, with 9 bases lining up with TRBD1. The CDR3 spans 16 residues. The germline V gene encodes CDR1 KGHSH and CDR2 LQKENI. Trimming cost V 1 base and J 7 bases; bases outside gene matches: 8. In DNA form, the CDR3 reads TGTGCCAGCTCACCACTACAGGGGGCGAGAGCAAATGAGCAGTTCTTC. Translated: CASSPLQGARANEQFF.

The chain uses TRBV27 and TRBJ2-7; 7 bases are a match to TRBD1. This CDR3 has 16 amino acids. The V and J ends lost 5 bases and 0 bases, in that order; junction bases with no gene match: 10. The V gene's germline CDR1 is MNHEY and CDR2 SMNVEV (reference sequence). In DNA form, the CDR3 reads TGTGCCAGCAGTCCCCACAGGGGCGTCGTCTCCTACGAGCAGTACTTC. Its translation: CASSPHRGVVSYEQYF.